Presented here are 16 T cell receptor beta chains from one specimen sequenced in a study of early T cells in non-severe SARS-CoV-2 infection. TCRdb re-called the 5' RACE reads through MiXCR, storing one row per CDR3 protein. Among approximately 26,000 distinct CDR3 sequences listed, around 4.4% were seen once. The sequenced material came from whole blood. Receptors were obtained from an adult who was a healthcare worker with PCR-confirmed SARS-CoV-2 infection or an uninfected control (not recorded which).

To note about this clonotype: A much larger clone lies one base from this, so it may be a read error. V gene TRBV4-2 combines with J gene TRBJ1-4; 7 nucleotides agree with TRBD1. Germline V gene lookup returns CDR1 LGHNA and CDR2 YNFKEQ. The CDR3 is 14 amino acids. The DNA of the CDR3 is TGTGCCAGCAGCCAAGTCGGGACAGATGAAAAACTGTGTTTT. This gives the protein CASSQVGTDEKLCF.

This clonotype was seen ten or more times. The chain recombines TRBV29-1 with TRBJ2-7, with 10 bases lining up with TRBD1. With V trimmed by 2 bases and J by 6 bases, 10 bases remained unmatched. The CDR3 consists of 15 residues. Germline CDR1 and CDR2: SQVTM and ANQGSEA. The CDR3: CSVEWAGTGELEQYF. CDR3 nucleotide sequence: TGCAGCGTTGAATGGGCAGGGACAGGGGAACTCGAGCAGTACTTC.

In its sample, this clonotype was seen many times. One junction end disagrees with the germline gene, perhaps due to a read error. The CDR3 sequence: CAWGVQGTQPQHF. The CDR3 bases are TGTGCCTGGGGTGTACAGGGGACCCAGCCCCAGCATTTT. The V and J genes are TRBV30 and TRBJ1-5; 7 nucleotides line up with TRBD1. The CDR3 has 13 amino acids. Germline V lookup: CDR1 GTSNPN, CDR2 SVGIG (reference sequence).

This clonotype was detected ten times or more. The chain couples TRBV6-6 to TRBJ2-3; TRBD2 matches 10 bases. Per germline, CDR1 MNHNY and CDR2 SVGAGI (reference sequence). Unmatched junction bases numbered 9, after V lost 0 bases and J lost 3 bases. CDR3 length: 18 residues. DNA for the CDR3: TGTGCCAGCAGTTACTCGTACCAAGCGGGAGGGCATACAGATACGCAGTATTTT. Amino acids: CASSYSYQAGGHTDTQYF.

This clonotype came up many times. The V call is TRBV20-1, the J call TRBJ2-1; maybe TRBD1 (5 bases). V was trimmed by 0 bases and J by 6 bases, leaving 15 bases between them. The CDR3 runs 15 residues. Germline V lookup: CDR1 DFQATT, CDR2 SNEGSKA (reference sequence). The CDR3 region has the DNA TGCAGTGCTAGAGATCTTTGGACCCAGGGCAATGAGCAGTTCTTC. It yields the protein CSARDLWTQGNEQFF.

This clonotype has ten or more counts. This chain uses TRBV20-1 with TRBJ2-3; D is unresolved. V was clipped by 5 bases and J by 0 bases, with 9 bases between them. Germline assignment: CDR1 DFQATT and CDR2 SNEGSKA (reference sequence). The CDR3 runs to 13 residues. As DNA, the CDR3 is TGCAGTGCTTCCCCGGTGAGCACAGATACGCAGTATTTT. Translation gives CSASPVSTDTQYF.

The CDR3 sequence: CSKLAGVGNEQFF. The CDR3, as DNA: TGCAGCAAACTAGCGGGAGTGGGGAATGAGCAGTTCTTC. V usage is TRBV29-1 and J usage is TRBJ2-1; TRBD2 matches at 11 bases. Unmatched junction bases numbered 7, after V lost 8 bases and J lost 7 bases. The CDR3 totals 13 residues. The germline V gene encodes CDR1 SQVTM and CDR2 ANQGSEA.

This clonotype was counted ten times or more. This rearrangement joins TRBV6-5 to TRBJ1-6, with TRBD1 matching 8 bases. The germline V gene has CDR1 MNHEY and CDR2 SVGAGI. V shed 6 bases, J shed 7 bases, and the junction held 17 bases outside the gene matches. The CDR3 loop spans 18 amino acids. The CDR3 region has the DNA TGTGCCAGCAGCATAAGGGAACCGGACAGGGACCGAAATTCACCCCTCCACTTT. The encoded protein is CASSIREPDRDRNSPLHF.

This clonotype was seen ten or more times. This sequence joins TRBV25-1 and TRBJ2-7; perhaps D is TRBD1 or TRBD2 (6 bases each). CDR1 is MGHDK and CDR2 is SYGVNS in the germline V gene. V was trimmed by 3 bases and J by 7 bases, leaving 10 bases between them. The CDR3 has 12 amino acids. The CDR3 DNA reads as TGTGCCAGCAGTGAGGGGGGCTGGGAGCAGTACTTC. Protein sequence: CASSEGGWEQYF.

V usage is TRBV20-1 and J usage is TRBJ1-1, with D maybe TRBD1 (5 bases). The CDR3 covers 13 residues. Germline lookup yields CDR1 DFQATT and CDR2 SNEGSKA (reference sequence). Trimming took off 5 bases at V and 7 bases at J, with 17 bases between the two ends. The CDR3 loop reads CSAGALNQYEAFF. In DNA form, the CDR3 reads TGCAGTGCTGGGGCCCTCAACCAATATGAAGCTTTCTTT.

This clonotype occurred many times. The gene calls are TRBV4-3 and TRBJ2-5; TRBD2 agrees at 10 bases. CDR3 length: 21 residues. The germline V gene has CDR1 LGHNA and CDR2 YSLEER. V shed 1 base and J 4 bases; nucleotides not matched to a gene: 21. The CDR3 protein is CASSQALSREIGTSVGETQYF. The CDR3 DNA sequence: TGCGCCAGCAGCCAAGCTCTTTCTCGCGAGATCGGGACTAGCGTTGGAGAGACCCAGTACTTC.

In its sample, this clonotype was seen many times. The gene calls are TRBV24-1 and TRBJ2-1, with D perhaps TRBD2 (6 bases). The CDR3 sequence is 14 residues long. Trimming left V 5 bases short and J 4 bases short, with 11 bases between. Germline assignment: CDR1 KGHDR and CDR2 SFDVKD. CDR3 amino acids: CATSVPGVYNEQFF. The CDR3 DNA sequence: TGTGCCACCAGTGTACCGGGAGTATACAATGAGCAGTTCTTC.

The rearrangement joins TRBV5-6 to TRBJ2-6; 11 nucleotides agree with TRBD1. Losses at the gene ends were 2 bases for V and 2 bases for J; bases not matched to a gene: 3. The CDR3 consists of 17 residues. Germline values: CDR1 SGHDT, CDR2 YYEEEE. The CDR3 sequence is CASSFGTGGPGANVLTF. DNA of the CDR3: TGTGCCAGCAGCTTTGGGACAGGGGGACCTGGGGCCAACGTCCTGACTTTC.

This clonotype was seen ten or more times. This rearrangement joins TRBV20-1 to TRBJ2-7; 7 nucleotides line up with TRBD2. The CDR3 spans 14 residues. Unmatched junction bases numbered 11, after V lost 6 bases and J lost 3 bases. Germline V lookup: CDR1 DFQATT, CDR2 SNEGSKA (reference sequence). CDR3 DNA sequence: TGCAGTGCGAAAACACTAGCGATGTTCTACGAGCAGTACTTC. This gives the protein CSAKTLAMFYEQYF.

There are a few counts of this clonotype. This chain uses TRBV28 with TRBJ2-7; D is unclear. The germline V gene has CDR1 MDHEN and CDR2 SYDVKM. V lost 6 bases and J 10 bases, leaving 16 bases between the germline ends. This CDR3 comprises 12 residues. CDR3 protein: CASSNPAGAQYF. Here the CDR3 DNA reads TGTGCCAGCAGCAATCCCGCCGGCGCCCAGTACTTC.

This clonotype was seen repeatedly, ten times or more. The chain couples TRBV5-1 to TRBJ1-4; D is undetermined. Per germline, CDR1 SGHRS and CDR2 YFSETQ. This CDR3 is 14 amino acids long. V lost 3 bases and J lost 6, with 12 bases in between. The CDR3 is CASSSSGQDEKLFF. The CDR3 region has the DNA TGCGCCAGCAGCTCGTCCGGGCAGGATGAAAAACTGTTTTTT.